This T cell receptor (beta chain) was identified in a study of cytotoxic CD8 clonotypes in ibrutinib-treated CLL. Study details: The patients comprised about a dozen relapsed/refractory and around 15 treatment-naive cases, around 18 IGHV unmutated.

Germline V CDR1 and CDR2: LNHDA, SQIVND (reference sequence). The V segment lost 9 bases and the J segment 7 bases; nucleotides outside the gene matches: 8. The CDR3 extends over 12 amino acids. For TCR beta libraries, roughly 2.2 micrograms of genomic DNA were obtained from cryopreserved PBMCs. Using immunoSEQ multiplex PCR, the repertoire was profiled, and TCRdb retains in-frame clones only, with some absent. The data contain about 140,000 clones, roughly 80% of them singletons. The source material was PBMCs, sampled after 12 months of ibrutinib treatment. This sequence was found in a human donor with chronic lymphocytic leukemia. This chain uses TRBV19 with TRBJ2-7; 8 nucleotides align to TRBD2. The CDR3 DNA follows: TGTGCCAGCTCGGGGGGGCCCCGGGAGCAGTACTTC. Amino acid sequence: CASSGGPREQYF.